This T cell receptor beta chain was obtained from a study of blood T cell repertoires in COVID-19. Study overall: The study drew acute and convalescent COVID-19 samples from the United States, Italy and Spain. T cells, B-cell-depleted T cells, or PBMCs supplied cDNA or gDNA.

Original data processing: The assay estimated nucleated cells by amplifying reference gene primers. Repertoires were generated with immunoSEQ multiplex PCR, while TCRdb's copy carries only in-frame clones and drops some. Clone size and the V and J calls come from that table; the DNA yielded D and trimming. In the table there are about 87,000 clones, around 90% of which are singletons. The CDR3 loop spans 14 amino acids. V lost 0 bases and J 4 bases, leaving 9 bases between the germline ends. Germline V CDR1 and CDR2: PRHDT, FYEKMQ (reference sequence). This clonotype was obtained from a man in his forties with acute or convalescent COVID-19. V and J are TRBV13 and TRBJ1-1; D gene unclear. The sample taken for sequencing was peripheral blood. CDR3 in amino acids: CASSLGRGITEAFF. In DNA, the CDR3 is TGTGCCAGCAGCTTAGGGAGAGGGATCACTGAAGCTTTCTTT.